These 25 T cell receptor beta chains were sequenced from one sample in a study of blood T cell repertoires in COVID-19. TCRdb keeps only in-frame clones here, not all; method: immunoSEQ multiplex PCR. The sample shows about 57,000 clones, 87% of them seen only once. Sequencing used peripheral blood. The source is a woman aged 80 or over with COVID-19, enrolled during active disease.

This clone was observed a handful of times. The J gene is TRBJ1-5, the V gene TRBV7-8; a weak D match, TRBD1 (6 bases). Germline V CDR1 and CDR2: SGHVS, FQNEAQ. V was clipped by 6 bases and J by 2 bases, with 20 bases between them. CDR3 length: 17 residues. The CDR3 DNA sequence: TGTGCCAGCAGTCACCCCGTACAGGGATACGGCAATCAGCCCCAGCATTTT. It yields the protein CASSHPVQGYGNQPQHF.

The chain has TRBV18 and TRBJ2-3; 10 bases map to TRBD2. Germline loops: CDR1 KGHSH, CDR2 LQKENI. V trimming: 3 bases; J trimming: 0 bases; junction bases outside the gene matches: 12. The CDR3 loop spans 19 amino acids. This chain's CDR3 is CASSPLPAGGPSSTDTQYF. The CDR3 coding sequence is TGTGCCAGCTCACCCCTTCCAGCGGGGGGGCCTTCGAGCACAGATACGCAGTATTTT.

This clone was recorded only once. The chain is built from TRBV30 and TRBJ1-2, with 7 bases aligning to TRBD1. CDR1 GTSNPN and CDR2 SVGIG come from the germline V gene (reference sequence). The J segment lost 4 bases and the V segment lost 2 bases, leaving 7 bases of the junction unmatched. CDR3 length equals 14 residues. The CDR3 coding sequence is TGTGCCTGGAGTTACAGGGGCCGGACCTATGGCTACACCTTC. Protein sequence: CAWSYRGRTYGYTF.

V usage is TRBV19 and J usage is TRBJ1-5, with TRBD1 identical over 8 bases. CDR1 and CDR2 (germline): LNHDA, SQIVND (reference sequence). CDR3 length: 15 residues. Trimming cost V 4 bases and J 2 bases; bases outside gene matches: 4. The CDR3 here is CASSNAQGGNQPQHF. The CDR3 DNA follows: TGTGCCAGTAGTAACGCACAGGGGGGCAATCAGCCCCAGCATTTT.

The chain uses TRBV7-2 and TRBJ1-5, with 9 bases fitting TRBD1. V lost 3 bases and J lost 4; bases outside the gene matches: 4. Per the germline V gene, CDR1 is SGHTA and CDR2 is FQGNSA. CDR3 length equals 15 residues. The CDR3 sequence: CASSFGTGINQPQHF. DNA of the CDR3: TGTGCCAGCAGCTTTGGGACAGGGATAAATCAGCCCCAGCATTTT.

V gene TRBV30 combines with J gene TRBJ1-5, with D perhaps matching TRBD1 (5 bases). V was clipped by 0 bases and J by 4 bases, with 7 bases between them. The CDR3 covers 13 residues. Germline V gene data show CDR1 as GTSNPN and CDR2 as SVGIG (reference sequence). Here the CDR3 reads CAWSVGGNQPQHF. The CDR3 nucleotides are TGTGCCTGGAGTGTGGGGGGGAATCAGCCCCAGCATTTT.

The chain couples TRBV28 to TRBJ1-2; TRBD1 matches 8 bases. The CDR3 has 15 amino acids. Germline assignment: CDR1 MDHEN and CDR2 SYDVKM. V was pared by 8 bases and J by 0 bases, with 8 bases of the junction left unmatched. CDR3 residues: CASQGTDRANYGYTF. For the CDR3, the DNA is TGTGCCAGCCAGGGGACGGACAGGGCTAACTATGGCTACACCTTC.

V is TRBV5-4 and J is TRBJ2-5, with a possible D match to TRBD1 (5 bases). Germline V gene data show CDR1 as SGHNT and CDR2 as YYREEE (reference sequence). The CDR3 runs 15 residues. With 3 bases removed from V and 3 bases from J, the gap between germline ends came to 15 bases. CDR3 region: CASSSRGAGKETQYF. As DNA, the CDR3 is TGTGCCAGCAGCTCTCGTGGGGCAGGGAAAGAGACCCAGTACTTC.

The chain has TRBV10-3 and TRBJ2-1; 7 bases map to TRBD1. V was clipped by 11 bases and J by 5 bases; unmatched bases: 9. The length of the CDR3 is 13 residues. CDR1 is ENHRY and CDR2 is SYGVKD in the germline V gene. The DNA of the CDR3 is TGTGCCGTCGGCCGGGACAGAGACAATGAGCAGTTCTTC. Its translation: CAVGRDRDNEQFF.

The V call is TRBV19, the J call TRBJ2-2, with a possible D match to TRBD2 (6 bases). Germline V CDR1 and CDR2: LNHDA, SQIVND (reference sequence). Between the trimmed V and J ends, which lost 8 bases and 0 bases, there was a span of 13 bases. CDR3 size: 15 residues. CDR3 nucleotides: TGTGCCAGTGCTTGGGGAGGTGCGAACACCGGGGAGCTGTTTTTT. It codes for CASAWGGANTGELFF.

This chain links TRBV6-2 or TRBV6-3 with TRBJ2-2; the D is unclear. Germline V CDR1 and CDR2: MNHEY, SVGEGT. There are 14 residues in the CDR3. V shed 3 bases and J shed 7 bases, with 12 bases lying between them. CDR3 residues: CASSYSPSGGELFF. The DNA of the CDR3 is TGTGCCAGCAGTTATTCGCCCTCGGGCGGGGAGCTGTTTTTT.

This clone was counted a single time. This chain joins TRBV18 and TRBJ2-3; TRBD2 might be the D (5 bases). V lost 8 bases to trimming and J lost 0 bases, with 15 bases between them. CDR3 length equals 15 residues. The V gene's germline CDR1 is KGHSH and CDR2 LQKENI. CDR3 residues: CASAGSRGSTDTQYF. CDR3 in DNA: TGTGCCAGCGCCGGGTCCCGGGGAAGCACAGATACGCAGTATTTT.

The rearrangement uses TRBV7-8 and TRBJ2-2, with 10 positions matching TRBD1. The V gene's germline CDR1 is SGHVS and CDR2 FQNEAQ. The trim removed 5 bases at V and 6 bases at J, leaving 9 bases unmatched. This CDR3 spans 16 amino acids. The CDR3 spells CASSPIGGTGAGELFF. Written as DNA, the CDR3 is TGTGCCAGCAGCCCAATAGGGGGGACAGGGGCCGGGGAGCTGTTTTTT.

The chain uses TRBV7-2 and TRBJ2-2; 10 bases are a match to TRBD2. V gave up 5 bases and J gave up 6 bases; unmatched junction bases: 6. CDR1 and CDR2 (germline): SGHTA, FQGNSA. This CDR3 is built from 15 residues. The DNA for the CDR3 is TGTGCCAGCAGCACGAGCGGGGGGGCCCCCGGGGAGCTGTTTTTT. Translating it yields CASSTSGGAPGELFF.

The V call is TRBV4-1, the J call TRBJ1-3; tentatively, D is TRBD1 (5 bases). Looked up from germline, CDR1 is MGHRA and CDR2 is YSYEKL. There are 18 residues in the CDR3. V lost 3 bases, J lost 0 bases, and 18 bases lay in between. CDR3 DNA sequence: TGCGCCAGCAGCCAGGCCCCCCTGCAGGGAAGCTCTGGAAACACCATATATTTT. This gives the protein CASSQAPLQGSSGNTIYF.

The CDR3 is CASSQSGADQHF. The CDR3 DNA reads as TGTGCCAGCAGCCAAAGTGGGGCCGACCAGCATTTT. This chain connects TRBV3-1 (or the pseudogene TRBV3-2) to TRBJ1-5; D might be TRBD1 (5 bases). The CDR3 has 12 residues. The V gene lost 2 bases and the J gene lost 12 bases, with 11 bases spanning the gap. CDR1 is LGHDT and CDR2 is YNNKEL in the germline V gene (reference sequence).

This chain links TRBV5-1 with TRBJ1-3, with D possibly being TRBD1 (6 bases). The CDR3 loop spans 16 amino acids. CDR1 is SGHRS, CDR2 YFSETQ, per germline. Trimming stripped 0 bases from V and 0 bases from J, with 10 bases between. In nucleotides, the CDR3 is TGCGCCAGCAGCTTGGGACAGGTCGACTCTGGAAACACCATATATTTT. Amino acid sequence: CASSLGQVDSGNTIYF.

The rearrangement joins TRBV12-5 to TRBJ1-3; D call uncertain. With 5 bases removed from V and 4 bases from J, the gap between germline ends came to 12 bases. Germline CDR1 LGHNT, CDR2 FRNRAP. The CDR3 totals 14 residues. The CDR3: CASGTGESGNTIYF. The CDR3 DNA follows: TGTGCTAGTGGTACCGGAGAATCAGGAAACACCATATATTTT.

The rearrangement links TRBV30 to TRBJ1-1; D is unresolved. The CDR3 contains 11 residues. The germline gives CDR1 GTSNPN, CDR2 SVGIG (reference sequence). The ends were cut back, 4 bases at V and 6 bases at J, with 9 bases in the middle. As DNA, the CDR3 is TGTGCCTGGACATGGGCAGCTGAAGCTTTCTTT. Protein product: CAWTWAAEAFF.

V is TRBV6-1 and J is TRBJ2-7; 7 nucleotides match TRBD1. V shed 3 bases, J shed 1 base, and the junction held 6 bases outside the gene matches. CDR3 length: 15 residues. CDR1 and CDR2 from the germline V gene are MNHNS and SASEGT. CDR3 DNA sequence: TGTGCCAGCAGTGATTTCGGGACAGCTTCCTACGAGCAGTACTTC. Protein product: CASSDFGTASYEQYF.

The CDR3 DNA follows: TGTGCCAGCAGTCTCAAACAGGGGACTGAAGCTTTCTTT. Its protein is CASSLKQGTEAFF. This chain links TRBV12-3 or TRBV12-4 with TRBJ1-1, with 7 bases fitting TRBD1. CDR3 length equals 13 residues. Losses at the gene ends were 5 bases for V and 5 bases for J; bases not matched to a gene: 5.

This CDR3 reads CASSLDGGPLYNEQFF. CDR3 in DNA: TGTGCCAGCAGCCTAGACGGGGGGCCTCTCTACAATGAGCAGTTCTTC. The chain recombines TRBV3-1 (or the pseudogene TRBV3-2) with TRBJ2-1; perhaps TRBD2 as D (7 bases). Trimming cost V 4 bases and J 3 bases, with 16 bases left between them. CDR3 length: 16 residues. CDR1 and CDR2 from the germline V gene are LGHDT and YNNKEL (reference sequence).

The chain employs TRBV18 and TRBJ2-1, with D maybe TRBD1 (6 bases). Trimming left V 3 bases short and J 8 bases short, with 17 bases between. The CDR3 runs to 15 residues. CDR1 and CDR2 (germline): KGHSH, LQKENI. CDR3 sequence: CASSPENREFDEQFF. CDR3 DNA: TGTGCCAGCTCACCGGAGAACAGGGAATTTGATGAGCAGTTCTTC.

Remarks on this clone: Other nucleotide sequences in the sample specify the same CDR3. CDR3 sequence (DNA): TGTGCCAGCAGCCAGGGGGGCACTGAAGCTTTCTTT. It translates to CASSQGGTEAFF. The chain has TRBV3-1 (or the pseudogene TRBV3-2) and TRBJ1-1; TRBD1 might be the D (5 bases). V lost 3 bases and J lost 4, with 6 bases in between. CDR1 LGHDT and CDR2 YNNKEL come from the germline V gene (reference sequence). CDR3 length: 12 residues.

V usage is TRBV18 and J usage is TRBJ1-6, with TRBD1 matching over 8 bases. The CDR3 extends over 15 amino acids. J was trimmed by 7 bases and V by 2 bases; bases with no gene match: 4. CDR1 is KGHSH, CDR2 LQKENI, per germline. This chain's CDR3 is CASSPTGGLNSPLHF. For the CDR3, the DNA is TGTGCCAGCTCACCAACAGGGGGATTAAATTCACCCCTCCACTTT. Combining the CDR3 with reference TRBV18 and TRBJ1-6 gives the whole variable domain NAGVMQNPRHLVRRRGQEARLRCSPMKGHSHVYWYRQLPEEGLKFMVYLQKENIIDESGMPKERFSAEFPKEGPSILRIQQVVRGDSAAYFCASSPTGGLNSPLHFGNGTRLTVT.